This T cell receptor (beta chain) appears in the sequencing data of a study of technical replicates of blood from a handful of donors. A remark on this clone: The junction departs from germline at one end; a sequencing error may be responsible.

Some clones are missing from TCRdb's copy, which holds only in-frame ones; the method was immunoSEQ multiplex PCR. The sample holds tens of thousands of clones, 94% seen once. The sequenced sample was T cells isolated from PBMCs. This receptor was taken from a human donor in good health.

The CDR3 DNA follows: TGTGCCAGCTCCCCACGGGGGGGTGGCAATCAGCCCCAGCATTTT. Translation gives CASSPRGGGNQPQHF. V and J are TRBV18 and TRBJ1-5, with D perhaps matching TRBD1 (5 bases). Looked up from germline, CDR1 is KGHSH and CDR2 is LQKENI. The CDR3 is 15 amino acids.